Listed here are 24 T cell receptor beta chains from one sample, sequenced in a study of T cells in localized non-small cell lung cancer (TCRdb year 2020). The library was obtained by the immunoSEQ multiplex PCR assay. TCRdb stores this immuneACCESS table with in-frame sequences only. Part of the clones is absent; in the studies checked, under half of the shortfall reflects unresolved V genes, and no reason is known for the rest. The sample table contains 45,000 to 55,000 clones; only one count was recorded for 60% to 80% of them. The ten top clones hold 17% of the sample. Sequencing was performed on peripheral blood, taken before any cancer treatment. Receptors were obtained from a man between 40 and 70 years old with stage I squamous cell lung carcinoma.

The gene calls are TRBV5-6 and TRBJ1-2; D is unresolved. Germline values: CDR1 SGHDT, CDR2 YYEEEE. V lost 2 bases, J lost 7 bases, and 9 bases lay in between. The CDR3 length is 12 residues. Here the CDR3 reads CASSLRAGGYTF. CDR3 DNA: TGTGCCAGCAGCTTAAGGGCGGGTGGCTACACCTTC.

The CDR3 region is CASSLRGGPSGANEQFF. The CDR3 DNA follows: TGTGCCAGCAGCTTAAGAGGAGGCCCTAGCGGGGCCAATGAGCAGTTCTTC. The chain couples TRBV11-2 to TRBJ2-1; 9 bases align to TRBD2. This CDR3 is built from 17 residues. The ends lost 2 bases at V and 6 bases at J; junction bases unmatched: 11. Germline-derived CDR1 and CDR2 are SGHAT and FQNNGV. The variable domain in full, with the rest retrieved from reference TRBV11-2 and TRBJ2-1, is EAGVAQSPRYKIIEKRQSVAFWCNPISGHATLYWYQQILGQGPKLLIQFQNNGVVDDSQLPKDRFSAERLKGVDSTLKIQPAKLEDSAVYLCASSLRGGPSGANEQFFGPGTRLTVL.

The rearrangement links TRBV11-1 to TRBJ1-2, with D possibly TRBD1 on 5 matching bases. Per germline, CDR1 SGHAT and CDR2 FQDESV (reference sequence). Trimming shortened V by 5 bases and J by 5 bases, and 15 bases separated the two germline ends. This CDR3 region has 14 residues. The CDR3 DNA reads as TGTGCCAGCAGCCCCGGAGGGGCAGCTTATGGCTACACCTTC. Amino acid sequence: CASSPGGAAYGYTF.

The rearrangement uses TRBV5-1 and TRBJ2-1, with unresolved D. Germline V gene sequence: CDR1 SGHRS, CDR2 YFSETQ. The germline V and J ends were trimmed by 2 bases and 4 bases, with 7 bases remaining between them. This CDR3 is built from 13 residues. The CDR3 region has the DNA TGCGCCAGCAGCTTCCGAGATTACAATGAGCAGTTCTTC. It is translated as CASSFRDYNEQFF. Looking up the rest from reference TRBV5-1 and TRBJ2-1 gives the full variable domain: KAGVTQTPRYLIKTRGQQVTLSCSPISGHRSVSWYQQTPGQGLQFLFEYFSETQRNKGNFPGRFSGRQFSNSRSEMNVSTLELGDSALYLCASSFRDYNEQFFGPGTRLTVL.

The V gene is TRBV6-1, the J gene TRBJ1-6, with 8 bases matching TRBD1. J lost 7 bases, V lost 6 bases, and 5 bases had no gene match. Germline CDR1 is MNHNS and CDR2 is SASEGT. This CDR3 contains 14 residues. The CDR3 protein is CASSARGPNSPLHF. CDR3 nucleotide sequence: TGTGCCAGCAGCGCCAGGGGGCCAAATTCACCCCTCCACTTT.

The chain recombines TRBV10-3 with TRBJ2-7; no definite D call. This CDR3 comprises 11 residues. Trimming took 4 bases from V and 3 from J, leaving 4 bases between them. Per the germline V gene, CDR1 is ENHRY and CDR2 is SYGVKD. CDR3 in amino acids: CAISADYEQYF. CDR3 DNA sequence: TGTGCCATCAGTGCGGACTACGAGCAGTACTTC.

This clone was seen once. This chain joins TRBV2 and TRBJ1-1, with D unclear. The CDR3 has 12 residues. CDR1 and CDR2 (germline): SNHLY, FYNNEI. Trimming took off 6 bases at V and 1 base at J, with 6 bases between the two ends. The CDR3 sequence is CASSPPNTEAFF. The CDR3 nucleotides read TGTGCCAGCAGCCCTCCGAACACTGAAGCTTTCTTT.

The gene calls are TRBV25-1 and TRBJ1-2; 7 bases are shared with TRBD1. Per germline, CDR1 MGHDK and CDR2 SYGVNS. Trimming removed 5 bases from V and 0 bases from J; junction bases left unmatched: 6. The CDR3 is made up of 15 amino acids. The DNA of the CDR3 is TGTGCCAGCAGTATCGGGGACAGCACTAACTATGGCTACACCTTC. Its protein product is CASSIGDSTNYGYTF.

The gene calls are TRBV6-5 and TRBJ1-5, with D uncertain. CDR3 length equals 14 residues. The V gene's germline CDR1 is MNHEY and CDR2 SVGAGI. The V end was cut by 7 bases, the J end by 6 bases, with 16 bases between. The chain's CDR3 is CASTKPGGGQPQHF. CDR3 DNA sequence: TGTGCCAGCACCAAACCGGGTGGAGGTCAGCCCCAGCATTTT.

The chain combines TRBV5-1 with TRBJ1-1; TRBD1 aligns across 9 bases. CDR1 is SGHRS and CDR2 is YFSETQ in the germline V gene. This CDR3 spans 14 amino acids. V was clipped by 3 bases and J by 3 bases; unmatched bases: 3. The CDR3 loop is CASSSGTGYTEAFF. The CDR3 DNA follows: TGCGCCAGCAGCTCTGGGACAGGGTACACTGAAGCTTTCTTT. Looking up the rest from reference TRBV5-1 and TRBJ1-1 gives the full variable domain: KAGVTQTPRYLIKTRGQQVTLSCSPISGHRSVSWYQQTPGQGLQFLFEYFSETQRNKGNFPGRFSGRQFSNSRSEMNVSTLELGDSALYLCASSSGTGYTEAFFGQGTRLTVV.

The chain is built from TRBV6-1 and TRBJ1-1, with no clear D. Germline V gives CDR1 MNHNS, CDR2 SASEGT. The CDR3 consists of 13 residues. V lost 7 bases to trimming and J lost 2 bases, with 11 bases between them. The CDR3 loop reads CASTRNFNTEAFF. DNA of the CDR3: TGTGCCAGCACACGGAACTTTAACACTGAAGCTTTCTTT.

The CDR3 reads CASSLALTEHEQYF. The CDR3 coding sequence is TGCGCCAGCAGCTTGGCCTTAACAGAGCACGAGCAGTACTTC. The genes are TRBV5-1 and TRBJ2-7; D uncertain. Trimming cost V 0 bases and J 5 bases, with 12 bases left between them. The CDR3 totals 14 residues. Germline values: CDR1 SGHRS, CDR2 YFSETQ.

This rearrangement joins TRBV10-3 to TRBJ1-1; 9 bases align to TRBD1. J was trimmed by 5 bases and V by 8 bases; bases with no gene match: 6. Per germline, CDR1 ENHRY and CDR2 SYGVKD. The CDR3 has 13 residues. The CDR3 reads CAIGRTGATEAFF. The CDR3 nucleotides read TGTGCCATCGGACGGACAGGGGCGACTGAAGCTTTCTTT.

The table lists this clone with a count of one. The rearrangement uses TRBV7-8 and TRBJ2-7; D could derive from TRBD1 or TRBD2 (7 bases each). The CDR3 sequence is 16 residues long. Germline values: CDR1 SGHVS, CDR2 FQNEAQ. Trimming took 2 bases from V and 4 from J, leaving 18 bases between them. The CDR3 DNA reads TGTGCCAGCAGCTTACTTCCCAGGGGGGGCGTATACGAGCAGTACTTC. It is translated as CASSLLPRGGVYEQYF.

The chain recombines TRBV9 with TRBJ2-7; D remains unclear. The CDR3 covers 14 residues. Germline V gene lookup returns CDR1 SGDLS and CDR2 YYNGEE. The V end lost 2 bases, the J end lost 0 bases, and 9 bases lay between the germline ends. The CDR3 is CASSVSASSYEQYF. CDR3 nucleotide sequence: TGTGCCAGCAGCGTTTCAGCGAGCTCCTACGAGCAGTACTTC.

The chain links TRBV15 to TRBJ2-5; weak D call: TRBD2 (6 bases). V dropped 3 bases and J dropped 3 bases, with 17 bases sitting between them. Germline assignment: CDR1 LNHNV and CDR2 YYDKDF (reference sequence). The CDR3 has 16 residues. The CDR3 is CATSRTAGRPEETQYF. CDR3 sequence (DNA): TGTGCCACCAGCAGGACAGCGGGCAGACCAGAAGAGACCCAGTACTTC.

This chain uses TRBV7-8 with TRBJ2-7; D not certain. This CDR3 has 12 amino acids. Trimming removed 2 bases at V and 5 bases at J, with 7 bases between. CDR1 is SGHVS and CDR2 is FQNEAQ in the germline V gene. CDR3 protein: CASSLRRDEQYF. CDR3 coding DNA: TGTGCCAGCAGCTTACGCCGTGACGAGCAGTACTTC. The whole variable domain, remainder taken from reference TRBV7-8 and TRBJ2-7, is GAGVSQSPRYKVAKRGQDVALRCDPISGHVSLFWYQQALGQGPEFLTYFQNEAQLDKSGLPSDRFFAERPEGSVSTLKIQRTQQEDSAVYLCASSLRRDEQYFGPGTRLTVT.

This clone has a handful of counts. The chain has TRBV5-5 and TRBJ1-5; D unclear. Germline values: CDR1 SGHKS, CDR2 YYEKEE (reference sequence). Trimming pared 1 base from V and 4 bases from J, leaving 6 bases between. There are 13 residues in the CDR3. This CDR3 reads CASSLHPNQPQHF. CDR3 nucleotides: TGTGCCAGCAGCTTGCATCCTAATCAGCCCCAGCATTTT.

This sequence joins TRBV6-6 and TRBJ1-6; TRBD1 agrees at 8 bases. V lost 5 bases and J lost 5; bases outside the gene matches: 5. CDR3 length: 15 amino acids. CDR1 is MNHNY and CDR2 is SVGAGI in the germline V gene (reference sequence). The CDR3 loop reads CASSPTRGHNSPLHF. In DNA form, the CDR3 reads TGTGCCAGCAGTCCTACCAGGGGGCATAATTCACCCCTCCACTTT.

CDR3: CASSLGPFGDGYTF. In DNA, the CDR3 is TGTGCCAGCAGCTTAGGCCCCTTCGGGGATGGCTACACCTTC. The chain links TRBV11-3 to TRBJ1-2; no firm D call. The V end lost 1 base, the J end lost 6 bases, and 12 bases lay between the germline ends. Germline lookup yields CDR1 SGHNT and CDR2 YENEEA. The CDR3 is 14 residues long.

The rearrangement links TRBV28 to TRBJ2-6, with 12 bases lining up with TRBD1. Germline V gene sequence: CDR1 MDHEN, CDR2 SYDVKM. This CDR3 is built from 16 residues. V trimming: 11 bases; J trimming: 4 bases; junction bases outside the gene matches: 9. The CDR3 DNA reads TGTGCCGCAGGGGACAGGGGGCGTAAAGGGGCCAACGTCCTGACTTTC. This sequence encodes CAAGDRGRKGANVLTF.

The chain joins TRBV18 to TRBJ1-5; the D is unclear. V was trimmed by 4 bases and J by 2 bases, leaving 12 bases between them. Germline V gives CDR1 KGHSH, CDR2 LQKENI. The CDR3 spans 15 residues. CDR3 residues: CASSLGDPGNQPQHF. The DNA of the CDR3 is TGTGCCAGCTCACTGGGAGATCCCGGCAATCAGCCCCAGCATTTT.

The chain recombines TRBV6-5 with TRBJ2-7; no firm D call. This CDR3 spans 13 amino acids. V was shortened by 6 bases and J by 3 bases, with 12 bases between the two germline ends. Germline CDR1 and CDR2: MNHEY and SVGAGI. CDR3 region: CASRTRSDYEQYF. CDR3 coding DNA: TGTGCCAGCAGAACGAGAAGCGACTACGAGCAGTACTTC.

The chain's CDR3 is CATCWDLNSPLHF. Written as DNA, the CDR3 is TGTGCCACCTGTTGGGACTTAAATTCACCCCTCCACTTT. The chain is built from TRBV6-1 and TRBJ1-6; TRBD1 is a possible D gene (5 bases). Trimming pared 10 bases from V and 7 bases from J, leaving 14 bases between. The CDR3 covers 13 residues. The V gene's germline CDR1 is MNHNS and CDR2 SASEGT.